A selection of T cell receptor beta chains follows, all from one sample in a study of shared clonotypes between healthy human individuals. The assay was immunoSEQ multiplex PCR, and TCRdb's table has in-frame clones only and misses some. The table includes roughly 2.1 million clones, 85% to 95% detected once. The sequencing sample was made of naive CD8+ T cells from PBMCs. The receptor source for this set is a man aged 18-30 years in good health. Some clones in this sample may be carry-over from other donors' samples. The conserved cysteine and the conserved F or W are not part of the CDR3 here. D genes are given only for firm matches.

>TRBV15|.|TRBJ1-2
ATSREERGLDYGYT
>TRBV27|.|TRBJ1-5
ASSYTGSFQPQH
>TRBV7-9|.|TRBJ2-7
ASSLVRQSYEQY
>TRBV9|.|TRBJ1-1
ASTVGGSPTEAF
>TRBV27|.|TRBJ2-7
ASRTAHGEQY
>TRBV29-1|.|TRBJ1-1
SVVGGSSNTEAF
>TRBV5-1|TRBD2|TRBJ2-2
ASSLTSGSAGELF
>TRBV7-9|.|TRBJ1-2
ASSLAALYGYT
>TRBV5-6|.|TRBJ1-1
ASSSRVWNTEAF
>TRBV7-6|TRBD2|TRBJ2-5
ASSLGAGARQETQY
>TRBV13|.|TRBJ1-4
ASSSRDSATNEKLF
>TRBV28|.|TRBJ1-3
ASSLPEGGGPRNTIY
>TRBV14|.|TRBJ2-1
ASSQDRTSYNEQF
>TRBV5-1|.|TRBJ2-7
ASSPASTYEQY
>TRBV27|.|TRBJ1-5
ASSLSSGSNQPQH
>TRBV7-9|TRBD2|TRBJ2-1
ASSSRLAGFPF
>TRBV28|.|TRBJ1-5
ASRPADSNQPQH
>TRBV7-3|.|TRBJ1-2
ASSSDSNYGYT
>TRBV27|.|TRBJ2-5
ASSLSPQGSPRETQY
>TRBV5-6|.|TRBJ2-1
ASSLAWLESPRLL
>TRBV7-6|.|TRBJ2-7
ASSSSDGSHEQY
>TRBV5-6|.|TRBJ1-2
ASRHGTAGGVYGYT
>TRBV19|.|TRBJ1-5
ASTLGEFLSQKH
>TRBV9|.|TRBJ2-7
ASSVGGEYEQY
>TRBV11-2|.|TRBJ1-3
ASSPQGRGSGNTIY
>TRBV29-1|.|TRBJ2-1
SALGGDEQF
>TRBV7-8|.|TRBJ2-7
ASSPSGGVFVYEQY
>TRBV9|.|TRBJ1-2
ASSPPLGRYYGYT